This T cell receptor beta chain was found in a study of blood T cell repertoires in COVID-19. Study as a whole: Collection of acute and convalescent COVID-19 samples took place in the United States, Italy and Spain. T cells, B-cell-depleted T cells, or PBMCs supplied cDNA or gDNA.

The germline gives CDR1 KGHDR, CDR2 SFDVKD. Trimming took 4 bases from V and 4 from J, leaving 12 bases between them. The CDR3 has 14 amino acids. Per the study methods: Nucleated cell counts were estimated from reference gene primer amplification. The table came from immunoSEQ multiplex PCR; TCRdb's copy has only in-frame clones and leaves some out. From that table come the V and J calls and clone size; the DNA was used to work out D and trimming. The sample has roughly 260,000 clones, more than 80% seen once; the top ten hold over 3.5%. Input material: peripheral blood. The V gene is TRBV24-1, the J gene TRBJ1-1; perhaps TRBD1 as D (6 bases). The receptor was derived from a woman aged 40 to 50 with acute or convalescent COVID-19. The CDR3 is CATSEAGQFTEAFF. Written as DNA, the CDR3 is TGTGCCACCAGTGAAGCCGGACAGTTCACTGAAGCTTTCTTT.